These 8 T cell receptor beta chains share one sample of origin, sequenced in a study of blood T cell repertoires in COVID-19. Here immunoSEQ multiplex PCR was the method, and the copy in TCRdb shows in-frame clones only, minus some. The sample holds some 260,000 clones; about 68% are singletons and the top ten take about 3.1%. Sequencing was done on a sample of peripheral blood. The receptors shown here come from a woman of 80 years or more with acute or convalescent COVID-19.

This clone was seen more than once but under ten times. V gene TRBV5-1 combines with J gene TRBJ2-7, with TRBD2 matching 10 bases. Germline trimming cut 4 bases from V and 3 bases from J; bases unmatched to any gene: 4. In germline, CDR1 is SGHRS, CDR2 YFSETQ. There are 14 residues in the CDR3. CDR3 bases: TGCGCCAGCAGCCCCGCTAGCGGGAGCTACGAGCAGTACTTC. Amino acid sequence: CASSPASGSYEQYF.

The rearrangement uses TRBV4-3 and TRBJ2-1, with 8 bases fitting TRBD2. CDR3 size: 15 residues. J lost 7 bases, V lost 4 bases, and 9 bases had no gene match. In germline, CDR1 is LGHNA, CDR2 YSLEER. In DNA form, the CDR3 reads TGCGCCAGCAGCCCACAGGTCGGGGGGGCAAATGAGCAGTTCTTC. Translation gives CASSPQVGGANEQFF.

Only one count was recorded for this clone. CDR3 in DNA: TGTGCCATCAGCGATACAGGGAATCAAGAGACCCAGTACTTC. Translation gives CAISDTGNQETQYF. The rearrangement uses TRBV10-3 and TRBJ2-5, with D perhaps matching TRBD1 (6 bases). V was clipped by 6 bases and J by 2 bases, with 13 bases between them. The CDR3 is made up of 14 amino acids. Germline V gene lookup returns CDR1 ENHRY and CDR2 SYGVKD.

The J gene is TRBJ2-7, the V gene TRBV11-3; the D gene is possibly TRBD1 (6 bases). V lost 5 bases and J 0 bases, leaving 14 bases between the germline ends. Germline lookup yields CDR1 SGHNT and CDR2 YENEEA. This CDR3 comprises 15 residues. The CDR3: CASSLKDSVSYEQYF. DNA for the CDR3: TGTGCCAGCAGCCTTAAGGACAGCGTCTCCTACGAGCAGTACTTC.

This clone was observed a handful of times. The rearrangement uses TRBV20-1 and TRBJ1-1; D is uncertain. This CDR3 contains 11 residues. Germline V lookup: CDR1 DFQATT, CDR2 SNEGSKA (reference sequence). Trimming cost V 5 bases and J 1 base, with 5 bases left between them. For the CDR3, the DNA is TGCAGTGCTCCCTGGAACACTGAAGCTTTCTTT. It is translated as CSAPWNTEAFF.

The CDR3 loop is CSATFVNEQFF. Here the CDR3 DNA reads TGCAGTGCTACTTTTGTGAATGAGCAGTTCTTC. V gene TRBV20-1 combines with J gene TRBJ2-1; unclear D gene. The CDR3 extends over 11 amino acids. Germline CDR1 is DFQATT and CDR2 is SNEGSKA (reference sequence). V gave up 4 bases and J gave up 7 bases, with 8 bases separating them.

The V gene is TRBV5-4, the J gene TRBJ1-2, with TRBD1 identical over 8 bases. The CDR3 loop spans 14 amino acids. The junction had 6 bases not matched to a gene; V was cut back by 5 bases and J by 3 bases. CDR1 is SGHNT and CDR2 is YYREEE in the germline V gene (reference sequence). The DNA of the CDR3 is TGTGCCAGCAGAGCGGGACAGGAGTACTATGGCTACACCTTC. Protein product: CASRAGQEYYGYTF. Full variable domain (missing parts from reference TRBV5-4 and TRBJ1-2): ETGVTQSPTHLIKTRGQQVTLRCSSQSGHNTVSWYQQALGQGPQFIFQYYREEENGRGNFPPRFSGLQFPNYSSELNVNALELDDSALYLCASRAGQEYYGYTFGSGTRLTVV.

The V call is TRBV2, the J call TRBJ2-1; D is possibly TRBD2 (6 bases). V was shortened by 1 base and J by 3 bases, with 10 bases between the two germline ends. This CDR3 has 15 amino acids. Per germline, CDR1 SNHLY and CDR2 FYNNEI. The CDR3 bases are TGTGCCAGCAGTGAAGGTCCCGGGAGCTACAATGAGCAGTTCTTC. It yields the protein CASSEGPGSYNEQFF.